The 12 T cell receptor beta chains given below trace back to one sample, sequenced in a study of beta chain features in type 1 diabetes. Study-level findings and limits: All four CD4+ subsets from Type 1 diabetes patients carried moderately but significantly shorter TCRB CDR3s.

Since all of the isolated RNA was reverse transcribed, expressed TCRB transcripts were what got sequenced. Assay: immunoSEQ multiplex PCR; the TCRdb copy retains only in-frame clones and omits some. The repertoire includes hundreds of thousands of clones, roughly 13% of them detected once, and approximately 0.02% sits in the top ten. No cognate antigen is known for these TCRs. Sequencing was done on a sample of naive CD4+ T cells from blood. These receptors were taken from a man aged 18 to 30 with type 1 diabetes.

This clone came up a few times. The chain links TRBV30 to TRBJ2-3; TRBD1 might be the D (5 bases). Trimming removed 2 bases at V and 4 bases at J, with 19 bases between. This CDR3 spans 16 amino acids. Per germline, CDR1 GTSNPN and CDR2 SVGIG (reference sequence). The DNA for the CDR3 is TGTGCCTGGAGTACCCTCCACCTAGGGGAAGCAGATACGCAGTATTTT. Translating gives CAWSTLHLGEADTQYF.

This clone was detected only a few times. The sample contains more than one DNA sequence encoding this CDR3. V and J are TRBV5-1 and TRBJ2-5, with D possibly being TRBD1 (5 bases). The CDR3 consists of 13 residues. V shed 0 bases and J shed 4 bases, with 7 bases lying between them. Germline CDR1 is SGHRS and CDR2 is YFSETQ. DNA for the CDR3: TGCGCCAGCAGCTTGGGGCAGGGAGAGACCCAGTACTTC. This gives the protein CASSLGQGETQYF.

The rearrangement uses TRBV18 and TRBJ2-5; 9 bases are shared with TRBD1. The germline CDR1 and CDR2 sequences are KGHSH and LQKENI. Losses at the gene ends were 2 bases for V and 6 bases for J; bases not matched to a gene: 4. The CDR3 covers 14 residues. The CDR3 sequence: CASSPRDRAQTQYF. Written as DNA, the CDR3 is TGTGCCAGCTCACCAAGGGACAGGGCCCAGACCCAGTACTTC.

The V gene is TRBV13, the J gene TRBJ2-6; 7 positions agree with TRBD1. This CDR3 region has 19 residues. Unmatched junction bases numbered 9, after V lost 0 bases and J lost 1 base. Germline V gene data show CDR1 as PRHDT and CDR2 as FYEKMQ (reference sequence). CDR3 nucleotide sequence: TGTGCCAGCAGCTTAGGCCTCCGGGGCAGGGGGTCTGGGGCCAACGTCCTGACTTTC. Its translation: CASSLGLRGRGSGANVLTF.

The V call is TRBV15, the J call TRBJ2-3; 9 nucleotides agree with TRBD1. The germline gives CDR1 LNHNV, CDR2 YYDKDF (reference sequence). The J segment lost 0 bases and the V segment lost 0 bases, leaving 1 base of the junction unmatched. CDR3 length: 16 amino acids. The CDR3, as DNA: TGTGCCACCAGCAGAGATGGACAGGGGAGCACAGATACGCAGTATTTT. Translating gives CATSRDGQGSTDTQYF. Supplemented by reference TRBV15 and TRBJ2-3, the full variable domain reads DAMVIQNPRYQVTQFGKPVTLSCSQTLNHNVMYWYQQKSSQAPKLLFHYYDKDFNNEADTPDNFQSRRPNTSFCFLDIRSPGLGDTAMYLCATSRDGQGSTDTQYFGPGTRLTVL.

The chain couples TRBV2 to TRBJ1-3; the D is unclear. V lost 1 base to trimming and J lost 2 bases, with 9 bases between them. The CDR3 contains 15 residues. Germline V gives CDR1 SNHLY, CDR2 FYNNEI. The CDR3 DNA follows: TGTGCCAGCAGTGAAGAAGCAGCTACTGGAAACACCATATATTTT. Its translation is CASSEEAATGNTIYF.

Notes on this clone: The same CDR3 also results from other DNA sequences found in this sample. The V and J genes are TRBV9 and TRBJ1-4; the D is unclear. The V and J ends lost 0 bases and 7 bases respectively, with 4 bases between them. This CDR3 is built from 12 residues. The V gene's germline CDR1 is SGDLS and CDR2 YYNGEE. The CDR3: CASSVEGEKLFF. The CDR3 DNA reads TGTGCCAGCAGCGTAGAGGGTGAAAAACTGTTTTTT.

The chain recombines TRBV5-1 with TRBJ1-1, with a tentative D call TRBD1 (6 bases). Germline lookup yields CDR1 SGHRS and CDR2 YFSETQ. The CDR3 spans 14 residues. With 7 bases removed from V and 0 bases from J, the gap between germline ends came to 13 bases. The CDR3 bases are TGCGCCAGCTACCTGGACAGAGTGAACACTGAAGCTTTCTTT. Encoded protein: CASYLDRVNTEAFF.

This clone turned up a few times. The gene calls are TRBV28 and TRBJ2-7, with 9 bases lining up with TRBD1. The germline V gene has CDR1 MDHEN and CDR2 SYDVKM. With 5 bases clipped from V and 5 bases from J, the junction kept 10 bases outside the gene matches. This CDR3 contains 15 residues. CDR3 loop: CASSPTGTGSDEQYF. The CDR3, as DNA: TGTGCCAGCAGTCCCACCGGGACAGGGAGTGACGAGCAGTACTTC.

The J gene is TRBJ2-7, the V gene TRBV6-5, with TRBD1 as a possible D gene (6 bases). The CDR3 runs 14 residues. Trimming shortened V by 5 bases and J by 2 bases, and 13 bases separated the two germline ends. Germline assignment: CDR1 MNHEY and CDR2 SVGAGI. CDR3 protein: CASSDYRAPYEQYF. The CDR3 DNA follows: TGTGCCAGCAGTGACTACAGGGCCCCCTACGAGCAGTACTTC.

This clone appeared a few times. The chain carries TRBV7-9 and TRBJ2-7; 7 bases match TRBD1. The CDR3 has 14 residues. Trimming removed 2 bases from V and 6 bases from J; junction bases left unmatched: 7. The germline V gene has CDR1 SEHNR and CDR2 FQNEAQ (reference sequence). In nucleotides, the CDR3 is TGTGCCAGCAGCTTAAAACAGGGGACCGCCGAGCAGTACTTC. It encodes CASSLKQGTAEQYF.

The rearrangement uses TRBV9 and TRBJ1-6, with D possibly being TRBD1 (6 bases). The V gene's germline CDR1 is SGDLS and CDR2 YYNGEE. The CDR3 is made up of 14 amino acids. V was trimmed by 0 bases and J by 7 bases, leaving 8 bases between them. CDR3 nucleotides: TGTGCCAGCAGCGTAGGAGGGGGGAATTCACCCCTCCACTTT. It yields the protein CASSVGGGNSPLHF.